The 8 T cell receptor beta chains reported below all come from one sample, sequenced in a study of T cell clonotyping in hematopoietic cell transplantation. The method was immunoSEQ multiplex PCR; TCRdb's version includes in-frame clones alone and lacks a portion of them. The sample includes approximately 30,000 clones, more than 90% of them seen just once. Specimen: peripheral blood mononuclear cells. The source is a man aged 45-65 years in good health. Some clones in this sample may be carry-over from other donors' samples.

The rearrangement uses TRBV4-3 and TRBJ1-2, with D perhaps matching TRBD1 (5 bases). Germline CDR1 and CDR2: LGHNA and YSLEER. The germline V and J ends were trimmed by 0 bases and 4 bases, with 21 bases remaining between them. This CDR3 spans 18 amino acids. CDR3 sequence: CASSQDRAPRQLLYGYTF. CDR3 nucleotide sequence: TGCGCCAGCAGCCAAGATCGGGCCCCGAGACAGCTCCTCTATGGCTACACCTTC.

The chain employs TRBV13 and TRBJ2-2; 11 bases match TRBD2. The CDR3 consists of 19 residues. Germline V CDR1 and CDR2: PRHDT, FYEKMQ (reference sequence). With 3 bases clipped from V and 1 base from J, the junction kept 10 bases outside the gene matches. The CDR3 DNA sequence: TGTGCCAGCAGCTTCTTTGCGCTAGCGGGGGGTCTGAACACCGGGGAGCTGTTTTTT. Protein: CASSFFALAGGLNTGELFF. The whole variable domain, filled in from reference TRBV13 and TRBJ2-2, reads AAGVIQSPRHLIKEKRETATLKCYPIPRHDTVYWYQQGPGQDPQFLISFYEKMQSDKGSIPDRFSAQQFSDYHSELNMSSLELGDSALYFCASSFFALAGGLNTGELFFGEGSRLTVL.

Here the CDR3 reads CASSYDTFNEKLFF. CDR3 in DNA: TGTGCCAGCAGTTATGACACGTTTAATGAAAAACTGTTTTTT. This chain links TRBV6-5 with TRBJ1-4; the D is unclear. The length of the CDR3 is 14 residues. V lost 3 bases and J 4 bases, leaving 9 bases between the germline ends. Germline V lookup: CDR1 MNHEY, CDR2 SVGAGI.

In nucleotides, the CDR3 is TGCGCCAGCAGCCTAGCTAGCGGGGGGGCCGGTGAGCAGTACTTC. Protein product: CASSLASGGAGEQYF. The chain has TRBV4-3 and TRBJ2-7; 12 bases are shared with TRBD2. J was trimmed by 7 bases and V by 4 bases; bases with no gene match: 8. The length of the CDR3 is 15 residues. CDR1 is LGHNA and CDR2 is YSLEER in the germline V gene.

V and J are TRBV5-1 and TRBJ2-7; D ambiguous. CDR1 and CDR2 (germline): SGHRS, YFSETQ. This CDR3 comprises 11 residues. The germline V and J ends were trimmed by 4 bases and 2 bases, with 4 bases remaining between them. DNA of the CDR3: TGCGCCAGCAGCGGGACCTACGAGCAGTACTTC. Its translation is CASSGTYEQYF.

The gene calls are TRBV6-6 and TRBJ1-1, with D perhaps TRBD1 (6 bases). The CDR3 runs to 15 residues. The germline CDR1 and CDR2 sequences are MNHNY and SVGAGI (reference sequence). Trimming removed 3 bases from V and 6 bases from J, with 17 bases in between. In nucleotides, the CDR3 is TGTGCCAGCAGTTATCCGACTTCGGGGGCCCCTGAAGCTTTCTTT. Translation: CASSYPTSGAPEAFF.

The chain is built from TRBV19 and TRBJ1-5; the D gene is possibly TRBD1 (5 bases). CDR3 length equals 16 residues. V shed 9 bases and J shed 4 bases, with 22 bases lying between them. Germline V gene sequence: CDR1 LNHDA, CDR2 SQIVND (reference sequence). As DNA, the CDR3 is TGTGCCAGCCAGAGTTTTTGGGGGGAGCCGAATCAGCCCCAGCATTTT. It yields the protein CASQSFWGEPNQPQHF.

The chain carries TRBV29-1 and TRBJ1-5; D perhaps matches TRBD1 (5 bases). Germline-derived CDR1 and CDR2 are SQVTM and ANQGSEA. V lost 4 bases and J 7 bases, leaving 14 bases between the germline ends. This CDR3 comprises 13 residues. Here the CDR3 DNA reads TGCAGCGTTGTGGACGGGGGAGGGCAGCCCCAGCATTTT. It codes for CSVVDGGGQPQHF.